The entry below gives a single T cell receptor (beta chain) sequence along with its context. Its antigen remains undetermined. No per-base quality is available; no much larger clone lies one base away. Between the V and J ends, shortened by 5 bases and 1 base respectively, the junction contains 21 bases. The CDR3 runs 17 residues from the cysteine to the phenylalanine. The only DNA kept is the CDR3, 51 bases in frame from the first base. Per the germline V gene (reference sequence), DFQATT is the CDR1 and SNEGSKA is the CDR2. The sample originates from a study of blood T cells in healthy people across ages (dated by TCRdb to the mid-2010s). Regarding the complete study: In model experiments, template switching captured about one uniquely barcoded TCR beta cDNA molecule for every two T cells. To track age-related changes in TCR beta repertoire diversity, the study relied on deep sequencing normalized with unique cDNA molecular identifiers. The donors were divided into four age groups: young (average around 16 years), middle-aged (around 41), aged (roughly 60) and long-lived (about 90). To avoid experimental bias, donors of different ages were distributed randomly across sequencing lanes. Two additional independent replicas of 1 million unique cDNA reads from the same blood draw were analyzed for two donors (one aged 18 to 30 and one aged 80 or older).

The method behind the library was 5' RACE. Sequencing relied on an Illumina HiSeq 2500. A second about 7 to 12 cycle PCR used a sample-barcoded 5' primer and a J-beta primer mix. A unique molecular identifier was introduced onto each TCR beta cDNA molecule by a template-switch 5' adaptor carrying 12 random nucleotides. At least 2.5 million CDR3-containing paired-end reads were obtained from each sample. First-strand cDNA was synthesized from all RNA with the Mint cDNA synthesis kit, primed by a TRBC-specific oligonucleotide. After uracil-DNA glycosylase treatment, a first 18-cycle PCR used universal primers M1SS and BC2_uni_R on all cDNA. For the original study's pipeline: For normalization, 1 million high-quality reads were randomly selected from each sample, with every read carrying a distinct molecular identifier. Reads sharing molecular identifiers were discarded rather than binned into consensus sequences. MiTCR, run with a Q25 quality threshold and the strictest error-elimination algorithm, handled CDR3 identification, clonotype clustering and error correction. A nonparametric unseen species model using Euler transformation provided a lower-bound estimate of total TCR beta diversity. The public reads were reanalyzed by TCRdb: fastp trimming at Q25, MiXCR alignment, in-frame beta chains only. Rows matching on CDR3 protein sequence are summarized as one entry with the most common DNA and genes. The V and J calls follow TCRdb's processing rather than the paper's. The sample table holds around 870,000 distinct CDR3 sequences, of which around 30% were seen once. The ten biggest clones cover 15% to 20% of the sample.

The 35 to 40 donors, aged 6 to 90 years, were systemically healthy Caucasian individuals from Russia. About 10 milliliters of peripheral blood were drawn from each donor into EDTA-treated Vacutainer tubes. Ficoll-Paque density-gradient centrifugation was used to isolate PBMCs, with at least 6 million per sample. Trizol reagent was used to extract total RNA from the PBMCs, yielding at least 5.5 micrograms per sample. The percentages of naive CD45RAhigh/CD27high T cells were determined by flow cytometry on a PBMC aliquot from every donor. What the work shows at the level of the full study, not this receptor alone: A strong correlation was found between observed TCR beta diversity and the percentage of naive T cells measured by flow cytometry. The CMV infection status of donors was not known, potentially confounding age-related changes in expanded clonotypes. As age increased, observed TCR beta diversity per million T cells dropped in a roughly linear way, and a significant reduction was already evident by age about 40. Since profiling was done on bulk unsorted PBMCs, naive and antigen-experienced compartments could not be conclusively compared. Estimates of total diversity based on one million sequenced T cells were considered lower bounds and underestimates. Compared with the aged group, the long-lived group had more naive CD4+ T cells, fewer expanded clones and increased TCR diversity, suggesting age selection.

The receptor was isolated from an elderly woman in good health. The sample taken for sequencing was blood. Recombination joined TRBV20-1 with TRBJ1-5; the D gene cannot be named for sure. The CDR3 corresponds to CSAEQLRGLGSNQPQHF. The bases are TGCAGTGCTGAACAACTACGGGGTTTGGGGAGCAATCAGCCCCAGCATTTT.